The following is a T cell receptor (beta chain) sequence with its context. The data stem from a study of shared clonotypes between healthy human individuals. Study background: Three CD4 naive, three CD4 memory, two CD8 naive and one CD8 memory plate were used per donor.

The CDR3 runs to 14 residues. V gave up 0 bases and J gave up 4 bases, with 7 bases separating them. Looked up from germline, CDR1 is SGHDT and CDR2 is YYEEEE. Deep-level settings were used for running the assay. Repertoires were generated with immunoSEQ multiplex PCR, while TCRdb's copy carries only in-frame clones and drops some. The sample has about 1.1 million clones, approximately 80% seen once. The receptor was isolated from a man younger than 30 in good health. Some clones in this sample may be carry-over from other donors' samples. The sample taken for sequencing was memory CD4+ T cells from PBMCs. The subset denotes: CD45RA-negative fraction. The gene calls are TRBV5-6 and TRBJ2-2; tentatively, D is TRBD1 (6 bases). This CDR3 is CASSLGTVTGELFF. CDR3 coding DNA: TGTGCCAGCAGCTTGGGGACAGTCACCGGGGAGCTGTTTTTT.